These 23 T cell receptor beta chains originate from one sample sequenced in a study of T cells in Graves' hyperthyroidism and ophthalmopathy. RNA transcripts yielded amplified TCR beta CDR3 regions. First-round RT-PCR with HTBI primers amplified the TCR CDR3 region. TCRdb recomputed calls from the multiplex PCR reads with MiXCR, one row per CDR3 protein. Among more than 550,000 distinct CDR3 sequences, roughly 17% were seen once, and the ten largest hold about a sixth. The sequenced material came from blood. The source is a middle-aged man with Graves' hyperthyroidism.

This clonotype showed up many times. V and J are TRBV28 and TRBJ2-7, with D possibly being TRBD1 or TRBD2 (5 bases each). The germline gives CDR1 MDHEN, CDR2 SYDVKM. V lost 5 bases and J 1 base, leaving 15 bases between the germline ends. The CDR3 loop spans 15 amino acids. The CDR3 loop is CASSTGTAKSYEQYF. CDR3 DNA sequence: TGTGCCAGCAGTACCGGGACGGCAAAATCCTACGAGCAGTACTTC.

There are many counts of this clonotype. This sequence joins TRBV27 and TRBJ2-1; D assignment may be TRBD1 or TRBD2 (7 bases each). From germline, CDR1 is MNHEY and CDR2 SMNVEV (reference sequence). CDR3 size: 15 residues. Trimming left V 5 bases short and J 5 bases short, with 16 bases between. The CDR3 region has the DNA TGTGCCAGCAGTCACGACAGGGAGGGAAACAATGAGCAGTTCTTC. It is translated as CASSHDREGNNEQFF.

The chain carries TRBV6-2 or TRBV6-3 and TRBJ2-2; no clear D. Germline V CDR1 and CDR2: MNHEY, SVGEGT. Trimming took 7 bases from V and 3 from J, leaving 3 bases between them. This CDR3 contains 11 residues. As DNA, the CDR3 is TGTGCCAGCAAGGACACCGGGGAGCTGTTTTTT. This codes for CASKDTGELFF.

V gene TRBV5-6 combines with J gene TRBJ1-5; D remains ambiguous. The CDR3 totals 13 residues. CDR1 SGHDT and CDR2 YYEEEE come from the germline V gene. The V end was cut by 4 bases, the J end by 3 bases, with 8 bases between. The CDR3, as DNA: TGTGCCAGCAGCGAACAGTTCAATCAGCCCCAGCATTTT. Translation gives CASSEQFNQPQHF.

The DNA for the CDR3 is TGTGCCACGGAGACTAGCGGTCTACCAGGCACCGGGGAGCTGTTTTTT. Its translation: CATETSGLPGTGELFF. This rearrangement joins TRBV28 to TRBJ2-2; TRBD2 agrees at 9 bases. V lost 10 bases, J lost 4 bases, and 13 bases stayed unmatched. Germline CDR1 and CDR2: MDHEN and SYDVKM. The CDR3 has 16 residues. Looking up the rest from reference TRBV28 and TRBJ2-2 gives the full variable domain: DVKVTQSSRYLVKRTGEKVFLECVQDMDHENMFWYRQDPGLGLRLIYFSYDVKMKEKGDIPEGYSVSREKKERFSLILESASTNQTSMYLCATETSGLPGTGELFFGEGSRLTVL.

V and J are TRBV18 and TRBJ1-1, with 8 bases matching TRBD1. With V trimmed by 6 bases and J by 0 bases, 6 bases remained unmatched. Germline CDR1 is KGHSH and CDR2 is LQKENI. The CDR3 runs 15 residues. The CDR3 coding sequence is TGTGCCAGCTCCCCAGGGGGCCGTCTGAACACTGAAGCTTTCTTT. It is translated as CASSPGGRLNTEAFF.

The chain combines TRBV7-9 with TRBJ2-5, with 10 bases that match TRBD1. V lost 5 bases to trimming and J lost 2 bases; unmatched junction nucleotides: 5. Germline CDR1 is SEHNR and CDR2 is FQNEAQ (reference sequence). The CDR3 is made up of 15 amino acids. The DNA for the CDR3 is TGTGCCAGCAGCCAAGAGGACAGGGGGCAAGAGACCCAGTACTTC. Translated: CASSQEDRGQETQYF.

The sample holds one count of this clonotype. Since a much larger clone is just one base distant, this may be a read error. The chain recombines TRBV18 with TRBJ2-3; no reliable D call. CDR1 is KGHSH and CDR2 is LQKENI in the germline V gene. This CDR3 is built from 11 residues. The CDR3 spells CASSPIDMQYF. Here the CDR3 DNA reads TGTGCCAGCTCACCAATAGATATGCAGTATTTT.

This clonotype was recorded at least ten times. This chain joins TRBV6-2 or TRBV6-3 and TRBJ2-1; 11 bases map to TRBD2. Germline trimming cut 4 bases from V and 3 bases from J; bases unmatched to any gene: 5. The CDR3 consists of 16 residues. The V gene's germline CDR1 is MNHEY and CDR2 SVGEGT. CDR3 bases: TGTGCCAGCAGTTCCAGACTAGCGGGGCACTACAATGAGCAGTTCTTC. Its translation is CASSSRLAGHYNEQFF.

This clonotype was counted ten times or more. The chain is built from TRBV28 and TRBJ2-4; 9 nucleotides align to TRBD1. The CDR3 extends over 17 amino acids. The ends lost 3 bases at V and 0 bases at J; junction bases unmatched: 6. Germline CDR1 MDHEN, CDR2 SYDVKM. In DNA form, the CDR3 reads TGTGCCAGCAGTTTCGAAGGACAGGGGCTAGCCAAAAACATTCAGTACTTC. Protein: CASSFEGQGLAKNIQYF.

This clonotype was observed a few times. The V and J genes are TRBV19 and TRBJ2-1, with 8 bases lining up with TRBD2. Germline CDR1 and CDR2: LNHDA and SQIVND (reference sequence). The trim removed 1 base at V and 6 bases at J, leaving 8 bases unmatched. The length of the CDR3 is 16 residues. The CDR3 spells CASSIGGSGTTNEQFF. CDR3 bases: TGTGCCAGTAGTATAGGCGGTAGCGGGACTACCAATGAGCAGTTCTTC.

This clonotype was seen many times. The gene calls are TRBV12-3 or TRBV12-4 and TRBJ2-2, with 9 bases that match TRBD1. The CDR3 totals 16 residues. V shed 5 bases and J 6 bases; nucleotides not matched to a gene: 10. The CDR3 DNA is TGTGCCAGCAGTCAAACCGGGACAGGGAAAGCCGGGGAGCTGTTTTTT. Protein sequence: CASSQTGTGKAGELFF.

This clonotype has ten or more counts. The CDR3 nucleotides are TGTGCCAGCAGTACGGCCGAACGCACAGATACGCAGTATTTT. It codes for CASSTAERTDTQYF. V gene TRBV6-1 combines with J gene TRBJ2-3, with no clear D. The V gene's germline CDR1 is MNHNS and CDR2 SASEGT. The CDR3 is 14 amino acids. Trimming removed 5 bases at V and 1 base at J, with 10 bases between.

This clonotype appeared a few times. The chain couples TRBV20-1 to TRBJ1-3; D unresolved. V gave up 0 bases and J gave up 0 bases, with 9 bases separating them. CDR1 is DFQATT, CDR2 SNEGSKA, per germline (reference sequence). This CDR3 spans 15 amino acids. The CDR3 coding sequence is TGCAGTGCTAGAGATAGGAACATCTCTGGAAACACCATATATTTT. Translation gives CSARDRNISGNTIYF.

This clonotype occurred many times. The chain carries TRBV28 and TRBJ2-5; perhaps TRBD1 as D (5 bases). The CDR3 totals 14 residues. V was shortened by 5 bases and J by 5 bases, with 15 bases between the two germline ends. Germline assignment: CDR1 MDHEN and CDR2 SYDVKM. The CDR3 is CASSTTREGETQYF. The CDR3, as DNA: TGTGCCAGCAGTACTACCAGGGAAGGGGAGACCCAGTACTTC.

This clonotype occurred many times. V usage is TRBV5-1 and J usage is TRBJ1-2; tentative D call: TRBD1 (6 bases). Deletions cut 0 bases from V and 4 bases from J, with 10 bases between. This CDR3 is built from 14 residues. CDR1 is SGHRS and CDR2 is YFSETQ in the germline V gene. The CDR3 region is CASSLGTGSYGYTF. The CDR3 DNA is TGCGCCAGCAGCTTGGGTACAGGGTCCTATGGCTACACCTTC.

The chain couples TRBV5-4 to TRBJ2-1; 9 bases fit TRBD2. J was trimmed by 4 bases and V by 4 bases; bases with no gene match: 6. CDR1 is SGHNT and CDR2 is YYREEE in the germline V gene (reference sequence). The CDR3 sequence is 15 residues long. CDR3 loop: CASSRLAVNYNEQFF. The CDR3 DNA sequence: TGTGCCAGCAGCCGACTAGCGGTAAATTACAATGAGCAGTTCTTC.

The table lists this clonotype with many counts. This chain uses TRBV7-3 with TRBJ2-3; D is unclear. Germline assignment: CDR1 SGHTA and CDR2 FQGTGA. The CDR3 covers 16 residues. Trimming took 2 bases from V and 0 from J, leaving 12 bases between them. CDR3 region: CASSLLSSPSTDTQYF. DNA for the CDR3: TGTGCCAGCAGCTTATTATCGTCGCCCAGCACAGATACGCAGTATTTT.

J is TRBJ1-1 and V is TRBV20-1; TRBD1 agrees at 7 bases. The CDR3 totals 14 residues. The germline CDR1 and CDR2 sequences are DFQATT and SNEGSKA (reference sequence). The ends lost 3 bases at V and 4 bases at J; junction bases unmatched: 8. In DNA, the CDR3 is TGCAGTGCTAGTGGGACAGCTTTGAGCACTGAAGCTTTCTTT. Amino acid sequence: CSASGTALSTEAFF.

The rearrangement uses TRBV9 and TRBJ2-5; 7 nucleotides line up with TRBD1. Germline V gene data show CDR1 as SGDLS and CDR2 as YYNGEE. CDR3 size: 14 residues. V gave up 4 bases and J gave up 3 bases; unmatched junction bases: 6. CDR3 sequence: CASSRDSGKETQYF. In DNA, the CDR3 is TGTGCCAGCAGCCGGGACAGCGGAAAAGAGACCCAGTACTTC.

This clonotype has just a few counts. The chain couples TRBV5-1 to TRBJ2-3; no firm D call. The V and J ends lost 4 bases and 0 bases respectively, with 9 bases between them. Germline values: CDR1 SGHRS, CDR2 YFSETQ. The CDR3 loop spans 14 amino acids. CDR3 sequence: CASSGPSSTDTQYF. CDR3 DNA sequence: TGCGCCAGCAGCGGGCCTTCTAGCACAGATACGCAGTATTTT.

Comment on this clonotype: Germline is not matched at one junction end, which may reflect a read error. The CDR3 nucleotides are TGTGCCAGTAGTACCTACTTAGGACTCCACAATGGGCAGTTCTTC. This codes for CASSTYLGLHNGQFF. This chain uses TRBV19 with TRBJ2-1, with D perhaps matching TRBD2 (5 bases). CDR3 length equals 15 residues. The germline gives CDR1 LNHDA, CDR2 SQIVND (reference sequence). Supplemented by reference TRBV19 and TRBJ2-1, the full variable domain reads DGGITQSPKYLFRKEGQNVTLSCEQNLNHDAMYWYRQDPGQGLRLIYYSQIVNDFQKGDIAEGYSVSREKKESFPLTVTSAQKNPTAFYLCASSTYLGLHNGQFFGPGTRLTVL.

This clonotype has ten or more counts. The chain links TRBV6-4 to TRBJ1-1; D is perhaps TRBD1 (5 bases). Germline lookup yields CDR1 MRHNA and CDR2 SNTAGT. The CDR3 has 14 residues. The V end lost 6 bases, the J end lost 1 base, and 12 bases lay between the germline ends. The CDR3: CASRADTKNTEAFF. Written as DNA, the CDR3 is TGTGCCAGCAGAGCGGACACGAAGAACACTGAAGCTTTCTTT.